This T cell receptor (beta chain) was found in a study of CD8 T cells in ankylosing spondylitis. Whole-study results and caveats: Reported data indicate significant enrichment of disease-linked clones within matched ankylosing spondylitis synovial fluid. Several of the motif variants were reported before in synovial fluid and blood from reactive arthritis. Ankylosing spondylitis blood appeared to carry a characteristic TCR beta motif of several highly homologous variants. Disease-linked clones had a CD8+ phenotype and relatively low frequency in peripheral blood.

Looked up from germline, CDR1 is SNHLY and CDR2 is FYNNEI. The CDR3 has 14 residues. With V trimmed by 4 bases and J by 3 bases, 2 bases remained unmatched. In TCRdb, the 5' RACE reads were re-called with MiXCR into one record per CDR3 protein. The repertoire has 350,000 or so distinct CDR3 sequences, roughly 8% of them found once; the top ten carry about 15%. Concerning this clonotype: Its target is unknown.

Sequencing was carried out using blood, either unsorted or a sorted T cell fraction (not recorded which). This sequence originates from a male donor with ankylosing spondylitis. The rearrangement links TRBV2 to TRBJ2-5; 10 nucleotides agree with TRBD1. CDR3 loop: CASSVDRGEETQYF. The CDR3 DNA is TGTGCCAGCAGTGTGGACAGGGGGGAAGAGACCCAGTACTTC.